Listed below are T cell receptor beta chains from one sample, sequenced in a study of blood T cells in healthy people across ages. Via MiXCR, TCRdb re-called the 5' RACE reads, giving one row per CDR3 protein. Of around 1,800,000 distinct CDR3 sequences listed, roughly two fifths are singletons. What was sequenced was blood. These receptor sequences come from a human donor in good health. Each CDR3 is given with its conserved first and last residue. Not every row has a clone size; where given, it reads once, few, many or a size class.

J | size | V | CDR3
TRBJ2-7 | - | TRBV7-8 | CASSSPRYGRYEQYF
TRBJ2-4 | - | TRBV27 | CASSVLYRGGEQYF
TRBJ1-2 | - | TRBV12-3/TRBV12-4 | CASSPTGRDDYGYTF
TRBJ2-1 | - | TRBV4-1 | CASSQTLAGSYNEQFF
TRBJ1-2 | - | TRBV2 | CAREGGAHGYTF
- | few | TRBV7-2 | CASSNLERQAYYEQYF
TRBJ2-4 | few | TRBV20-1 | CSAGAHLAKNIQYF
TRBJ2-3 | - | TRBV10-3 | CAISEGTGSDTQYF
TRBJ2-2 | - | TRBV6-5 | CASSGEGITGELFF
TRBJ1-2 | - | TRBV6-2/TRBV6-3 | CASSYTPGRSGYTF
TRBJ1-4 | - | TRBV7-2 | CASSSPTELWDEKRFF
TRBJ2-3 | few | TRBV6-5 | CASRRTGIASTDTQYF
TRBJ2-1 | few | TRBV5-1 | CASSLFGTGGSSEQFF
TRBJ2-1 | - | TRBV4-1 | CASSQPRGTYNEQFF
TRBJ2-3 | - | TRBV7-9 | CASIIPTGSTVDTQYF
TRBJ1-1 | - | TRBV7-2 | CASSPDIMNTEAFF
TRBJ2-7 | - | TRBV5-1 | CASSLPNGGSSYEQYF
TRBJ2-4 | few | TRBV13 | CASSSRQGYNIQYF
TRBJ1-1 | few | TRBV10-3 | CAIRKSTGPNTEAFF
TRBJ2-3 | - | TRBV25-1 | CASRGTGWEDTQYF
TRBJ2-7 | - | TRBV20-1 | CSAIPRTDEQYF
TRBJ2-7 | few | TRBV11-1 | CASSLVGTGYEQYF
TRBJ2-3 | - | TRBV12-3/TRBV12-4 | CASRQGSADTQYF
TRBJ2-1 | - | TRBV4-3 | CTSSQEGNLYNEQFF
- | few | TRBV4-2 | CASSPEPGHIYEQYF
TRBJ1-2 | - | TRBV5-1 | CASRNDRLYGYTF
TRBJ2-1 | - | TRBV7-9 | CASSLKAGGLGDEQFF
TRBJ1-1 | - | TRBV29-1 | CSAATQTPGVEAFF
TRBJ1-6 | - | TRBV7-2 | CASSHDRGAYNSPLHF
- | few | TRBV21-1 | CASSIIKYRDRPRYEQYF
TRBJ2-1 | - | TRBV4-3 | CASSLFLELRRDTSISYNEQFF
TRBJ2-5 | - | TRBV7-2 | CASSPAVFQETQYF
TRBJ1-1 | - | TRBV12-3/TRBV12-4 | CASSLAGLEAFF
TRBJ1-1 | - | TRBV20-1 | CSATRGGTEAFF
TRBJ1-1 | few | TRBV29-1 | CSADMGQNTEAFF
TRBJ1-2 | - | TRBV25-1 | CASSEYFLESPAYGYTF
TRBJ2-1 | few | TRBV12-3/TRBV12-4 | CASSSGQGPIYNEQFF
TRBJ1-2 | - | TRBV6-1 | CASSENRVPNYGYTF
TRBJ1-5 | few | TRBV6-1 | CASSRNNLSNQPQHF
TRBJ2-7 | - | TRBV7-2 | CASSPQTAYEQYF
TRBJ2-4 | few | TRBV19 | CASSIRTPQGFQYF
TRBJ2-7 | - | TRBV12-3/TRBV12-4 | CASSLIQGIHEQYF
TRBJ2-3 | - | TRBV7-3 | CASSGGGKRTDTQYF
TRBJ2-1 | few | TRBV6-5 | CAGSHPLLDIGNEQFF
TRBJ2-1 | - | TRBV11-2 | CASSLGGSGGDEQFF
TRBJ1-2 | few | TRBV20-1 | CSASDPGQTNYGYTF
- | - | TRBV7-2 | CASSLRALGFYEQYF